The text below deals with one T cell receptor (beta chain). Its target is unknown. The TCR beta libraries were generated through quantitative 5'-RACE incorporating molecular barcodes. TCRdb redid the calling of the 5' RACE reads with MiXCR, one entry per CDR3 protein. Of around 340,000 distinct CDR3 sequences detected, approximately 14% appear once; the ten largest clones hold around 0.99%. CDR3 size: 15 residues. Germline CDR1 and CDR2: LGHNA and YNFKEQ. The V end was cut by 4 bases, the J end by 4 bases, with 13 bases between. These data come from a study of CD8 T cells in ankylosing spondylitis. General observations from the study: Reports say disease-linked clones showed up significantly more in matched ankylosing spondylitis synovial fluid. A motif in TCR beta, a set of roughly eight highly homologous variants, appeared characteristic of ankylosing spondylitis blood.

J is TRBJ2-2 and V is TRBV4-2, with a tentative D call TRBD2 (5 bases). This sequence was found in a male donor with ankylosing spondylitis or in good health (not recorded which). Material: blood, either unsorted or a sorted T cell fraction (not recorded which). CDR3 sequence reads: CASSPERMSTGELFF. The CDR3 nucleotides are TGTGCCAGCAGCCCGGAGCGGATGAGCACCGGGGAGCTGTTTTTT.